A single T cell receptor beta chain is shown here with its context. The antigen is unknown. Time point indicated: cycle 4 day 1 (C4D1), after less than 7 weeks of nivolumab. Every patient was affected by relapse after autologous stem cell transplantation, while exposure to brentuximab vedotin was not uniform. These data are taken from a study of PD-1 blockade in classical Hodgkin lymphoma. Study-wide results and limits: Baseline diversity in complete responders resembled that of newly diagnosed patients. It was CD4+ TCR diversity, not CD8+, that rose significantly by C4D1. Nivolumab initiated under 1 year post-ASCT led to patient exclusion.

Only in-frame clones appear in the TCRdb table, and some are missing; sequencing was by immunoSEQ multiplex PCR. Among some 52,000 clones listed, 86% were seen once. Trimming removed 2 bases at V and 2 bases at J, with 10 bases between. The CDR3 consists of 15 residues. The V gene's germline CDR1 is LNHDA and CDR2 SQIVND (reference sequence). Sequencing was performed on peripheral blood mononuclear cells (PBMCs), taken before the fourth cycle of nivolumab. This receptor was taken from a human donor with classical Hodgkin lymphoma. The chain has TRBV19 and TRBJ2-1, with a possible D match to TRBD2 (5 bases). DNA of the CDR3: TGTGCCAGTAGTATACTCAGCGGACCCTACAATGAGCAGTTCTTC. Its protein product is CASSILSGPYNEQFF. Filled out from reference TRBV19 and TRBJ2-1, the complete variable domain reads DGGITQSPKYLFRKEGQNVTLSCEQNLNHDAMYWYRQDPGQGLRLIYYSQIVNDFQKGDIAEGYSVSREKKESFPLTVTSAQKNPTAFYLCASSILSGPYNEQFFGPGTRLTVL.